Following are 11 T cell receptor beta chains from one sample sequenced in a study of spatial heterogeneity in lung cancer. TCRdb called the 5' RACE reads again in MiXCR, with one record for every CDR3 protein. The sample has roughly 48,000 distinct CDR3 sequences; approximately 5% are singletons. Regarding time point: sample taken at primary tumor resection. Tumor, nontumor lung or frozen PBMC supplied whole RNA that was sequenced unsorted. The sample in question was PBMCs, obtained at surgery. These TCRs come from a male donor with early-stage non-small cell lung cancer.

The sample holds many counts of this clonotype. The chain recombines TRBV7-9 with TRBJ2-7, with 9 bases identical to TRBD2. Germline lookup yields CDR1 SEHNR and CDR2 FQNEAQ (reference sequence). With V trimmed by 5 bases and J by 0 bases, 2 bases remained unmatched. The CDR3 has 14 residues. CDR3 in amino acids: CASSISGSSYEQYF. In nucleotides, the CDR3 is TGTGCCAGCAGCATTAGCGGGAGCTCCTACGAGCAGTACTTC.

This clonotype was recorded many times. V and J are TRBV20-1 and TRBJ1-1; no clear D gene. Trimming left V 7 bases short and J 1 base short, with 16 bases between. Germline V CDR1 and CDR2: DFQATT, SNEGSKA (reference sequence). CDR3 length: 14 residues. The DNA of the CDR3 is TGCAGTGTTCGGGTGGGCAGAGGGAACACTGAAGCTTTCTTT. Amino acids: CSVRVGRGNTEAFF.

Ten or more counts support this clonotype. The chain is built from TRBV28 and TRBJ2-1; 8 bases map to TRBD1. The CDR3 extends over 13 amino acids. Losses at the gene ends were 2 bases for V and 10 bases for J; bases not matched to a gene: 4. Looked up from germline, CDR1 is MDHEN and CDR2 is SYDVKM. The CDR3 is CASSLRTGPEQFF. The CDR3 region has the DNA TGTGCCAGCAGTTTACGGACAGGGCCAGAGCAGTTCTTC.

This clonotype was counted ten times or more. The CDR3 coding sequence is TGTGCCAGCAGTGATTGGGACACTGAAGCTTTCTTT. This sequence encodes CASSDWDTEAFF. The chain carries TRBV25-1 and TRBJ1-1; D unresolved. The CDR3 consists of 12 residues. V lost 3 bases and J 3 bases, leaving 5 bases between the germline ends. Germline V CDR1 and CDR2: MGHDK, SYGVNS.

This chain joins TRBV20-1 and TRBJ2-7; D is undetermined. Germline CDR1 reads DFQATT; CDR2 reads SNEGSKA (reference sequence). CDR3 length: 13 amino acids. CDR3 protein: CSPRPSSSYEQYF. As DNA, the CDR3 is TGCAGCCCTAGACCTTCGAGCTCCTACGAGCAGTACTTC.

The chain has TRBV3-1 and TRBJ2-1; D unclear. From germline, CDR1 is LGHDT and CDR2 YNNKEL (reference sequence). The CDR3 has 14 residues. Between the trimmed V and J ends, which lost 2 bases and 9 bases, there was a span of 14 bases. CDR3 loop: CASSQLPPNTEQFF. The CDR3 nucleotides read TGTGCCAGCAGCCAATTACCCCCGAACACTGAGCAGTTCTTC.

CDR3 amino acids: CSASLQTGYTEAFF. The CDR3 DNA reads as TGCAGTGCTAGCCTTCAGACAGGGTACACTGAAGCTTTCTTT. V usage is TRBV20-1 and J usage is TRBJ1-1, with 7 bases lining up with TRBD1. Per the germline V gene, CDR1 is DFQATT and CDR2 is SNEGSKA (reference sequence). After removal of 3 bases from V and 3 bases from J, the junction contained 7 bases not matched to a gene. This CDR3 contains 14 residues.

V gene TRBV20-1 combines with J gene TRBJ2-7, with TRBD2 matching 8 bases. The CDR3 sequence is 11 residues long. Losses at the gene ends were 5 bases for V and 7 bases for J; bases not matched to a gene: 4. CDR1 is DFQATT and CDR2 is SNEGSKA in the germline V gene (reference sequence). The CDR3 bases are TGCAGTGCTTCACTAGCGGAGGAGCAGTACTTC. Its translation: CSASLAEEQYF.

This clonotype was picked up many times. V gene TRBV7-2 combines with J gene TRBJ2-3; D remains unclear. V lost 2 bases to trimming and J lost 3 bases, with 6 bases between them. The CDR3 spans 13 residues. In germline, CDR1 is SGHTA, CDR2 FQGNSA. DNA of the CDR3: TGTGCCAGCAGCTTATTTCATACAGATACGCAGTATTTT. Protein: CASSLFHTDTQYF.

This clonotype appeared many times. The chain combines TRBV27 with TRBJ1-1; D unclear. The length of the CDR3 is 14 residues. From germline, CDR1 is MNHEY and CDR2 SMNVEV (reference sequence). Trimming took off 3 bases at V and 3 bases at J, with 11 bases between the two ends. The CDR3 region has the DNA TGTGCCAGCAGTTTGGGCCAGGAAGACACTGAAGCTTTCTTT. Protein sequence: CASSLGQEDTEAFF.

This clonotype was counted ten times or more. The CDR3 loop is CASSPREGYNEQFF. The CDR3 DNA is TGTGCCAGCAGCCCTCGGGAGGGCTACAATGAGCAGTTCTTC. The chain joins TRBV2 to TRBJ2-1; 8 nucleotides match TRBD2. CDR1 and CDR2 from the germline V gene are SNHLY and FYNNEI. There are 14 residues in the CDR3. The junction had 4 bases not matched to a gene; V was cut back by 6 bases and J by 3 bases.